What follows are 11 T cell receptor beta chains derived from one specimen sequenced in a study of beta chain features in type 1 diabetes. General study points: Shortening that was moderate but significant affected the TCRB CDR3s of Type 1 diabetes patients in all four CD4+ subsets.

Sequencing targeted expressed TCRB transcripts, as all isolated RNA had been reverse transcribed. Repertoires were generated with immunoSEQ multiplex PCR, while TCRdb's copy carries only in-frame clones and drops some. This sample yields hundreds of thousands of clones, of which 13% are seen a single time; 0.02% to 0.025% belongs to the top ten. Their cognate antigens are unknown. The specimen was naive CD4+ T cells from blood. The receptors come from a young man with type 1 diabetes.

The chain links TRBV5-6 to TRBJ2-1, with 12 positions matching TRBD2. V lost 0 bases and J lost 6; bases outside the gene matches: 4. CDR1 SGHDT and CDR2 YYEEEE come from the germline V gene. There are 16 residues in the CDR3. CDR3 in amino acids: CASSLGGTSGLNEQFF. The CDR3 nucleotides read TGTGCCAGCAGCTTGGGTGGGACTAGCGGGCTCAATGAGCAGTTCTTC.

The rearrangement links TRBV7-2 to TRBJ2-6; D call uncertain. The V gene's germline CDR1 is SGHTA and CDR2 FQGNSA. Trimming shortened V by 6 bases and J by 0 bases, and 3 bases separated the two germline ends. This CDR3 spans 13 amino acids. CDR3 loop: CASRYSGANVLTF. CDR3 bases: TGTGCCAGCAGGTACTCTGGGGCCAACGTCCTGACTTTC.

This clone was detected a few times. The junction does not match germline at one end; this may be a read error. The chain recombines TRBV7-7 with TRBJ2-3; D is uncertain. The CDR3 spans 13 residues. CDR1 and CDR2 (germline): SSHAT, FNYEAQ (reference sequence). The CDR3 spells CASSLESTDTQYF. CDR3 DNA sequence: TGTGCTAGCAGTTTAGAGAGCACAGATACGCAGTATTTT. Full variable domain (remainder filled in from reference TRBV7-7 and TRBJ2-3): GAGVSQSPRYKVTKRGQDVTLRCDPISSHATLYWYQQALGQGPEFLTYFNYEAQPDKSGLPSDRFSAERPEGSISTLTIQRTEQRDSAMYRCASSLESTDTQYFGPGTRLTVL.

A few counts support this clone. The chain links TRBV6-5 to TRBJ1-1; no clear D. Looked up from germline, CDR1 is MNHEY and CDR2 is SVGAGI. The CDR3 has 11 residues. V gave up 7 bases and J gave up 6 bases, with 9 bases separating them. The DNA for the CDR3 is TGTGCCAGCACCGACCGTGCTGAAGCTTTCTTT. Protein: CASTDRAEAFF.

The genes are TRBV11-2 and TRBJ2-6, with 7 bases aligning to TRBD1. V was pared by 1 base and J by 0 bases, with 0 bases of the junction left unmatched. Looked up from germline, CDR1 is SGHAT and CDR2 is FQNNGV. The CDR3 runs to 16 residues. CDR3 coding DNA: TGTGCCAGCAGCTTAGGGGACAGCTCTGGGGCCAACGTCCTGACTTTC. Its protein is CASSLGDSSGANVLTF.

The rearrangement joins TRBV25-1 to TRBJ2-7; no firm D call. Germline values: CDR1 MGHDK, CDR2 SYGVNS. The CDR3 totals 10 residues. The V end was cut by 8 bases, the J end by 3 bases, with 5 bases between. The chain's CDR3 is CASGHYEQYF. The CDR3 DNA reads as TGTGCCAGCGGTCACTACGAGCAGTACTTC.

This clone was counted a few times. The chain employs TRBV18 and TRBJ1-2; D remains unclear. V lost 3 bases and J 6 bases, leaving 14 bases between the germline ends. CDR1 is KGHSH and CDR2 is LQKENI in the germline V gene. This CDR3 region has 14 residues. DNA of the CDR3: TGTGCCAGCTCACCGAAATCGGAGGGCGATGGCTACACCTTC. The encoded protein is CASSPKSEGDGYTF.

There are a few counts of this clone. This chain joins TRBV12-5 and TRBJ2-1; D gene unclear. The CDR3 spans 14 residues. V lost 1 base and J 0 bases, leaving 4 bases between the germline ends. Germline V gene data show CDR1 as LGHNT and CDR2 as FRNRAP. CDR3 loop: CASGLANSYNEQFF. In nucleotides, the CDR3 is TGTGCTAGTGGTTTGGCAAACTCCTACAATGAGCAGTTCTTC.

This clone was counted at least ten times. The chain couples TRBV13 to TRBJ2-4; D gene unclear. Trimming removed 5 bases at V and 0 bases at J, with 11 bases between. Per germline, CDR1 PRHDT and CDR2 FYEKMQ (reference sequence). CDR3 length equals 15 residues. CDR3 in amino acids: CASSQPTVAKNIQYF. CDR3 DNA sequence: TGTGCCAGCAGCCAGCCGACGGTAGCCAAAAACATTCAGTACTTC.

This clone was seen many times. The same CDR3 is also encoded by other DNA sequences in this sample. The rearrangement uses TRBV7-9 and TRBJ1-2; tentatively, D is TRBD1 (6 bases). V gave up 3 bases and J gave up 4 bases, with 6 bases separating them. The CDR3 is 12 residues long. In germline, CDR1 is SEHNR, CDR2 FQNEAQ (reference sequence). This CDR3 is CASSLDSYGYTF. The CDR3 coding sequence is TGTGCCAGCAGCTTGGACAGCTATGGCTACACCTTC.

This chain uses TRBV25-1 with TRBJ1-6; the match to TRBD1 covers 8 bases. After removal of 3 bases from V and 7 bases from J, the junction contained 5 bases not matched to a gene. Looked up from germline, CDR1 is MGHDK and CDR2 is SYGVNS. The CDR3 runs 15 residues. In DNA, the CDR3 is TGTGCCAGCAGTGACTCGGACAGGGCGAATTCACCCCTCCACTTT. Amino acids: CASSDSDRANSPLHF. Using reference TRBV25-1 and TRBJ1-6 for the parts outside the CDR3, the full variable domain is EADIYQTPRYLVIGTGKKITLECSQTMGHDKMYWYQQDPGMELHLIHYSYGVNSTEKGDLSSESTVSRIRTEHFPLTLESARPSHTSQYLCASSDSDRANSPLHFGNGTRLTVT.